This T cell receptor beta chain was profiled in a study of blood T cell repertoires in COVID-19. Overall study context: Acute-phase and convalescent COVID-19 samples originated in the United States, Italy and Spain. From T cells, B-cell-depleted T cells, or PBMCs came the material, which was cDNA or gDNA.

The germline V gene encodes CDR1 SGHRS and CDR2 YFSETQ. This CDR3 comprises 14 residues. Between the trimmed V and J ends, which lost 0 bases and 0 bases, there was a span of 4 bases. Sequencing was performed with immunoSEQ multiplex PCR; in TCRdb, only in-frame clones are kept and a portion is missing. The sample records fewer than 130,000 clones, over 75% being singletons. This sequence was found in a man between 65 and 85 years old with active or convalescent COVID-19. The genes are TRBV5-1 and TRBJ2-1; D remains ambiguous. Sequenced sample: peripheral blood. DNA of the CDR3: TGCGCCAGCAGCTTGGCCGTCTCCTACAATGAGCAGTTCTTC. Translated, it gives CASSLAVSYNEQFF.